This T cell receptor beta chain emerged from a study of response to subunit inactivated influenza vaccine. Germline CDR1 and CDR2: SGHRS and YFSETQ. The CDR3 runs 14 residues. The V and J ends lost 0 bases and 10 bases, in that order; junction bases with no gene match: 7. This clonotype has a count of ten or more. Each CDR3 protein gets one entry after TCRdb re-called the RT-PCR reads with MiXCR. The table lists roughly 500,000 distinct CDR3 sequences, around a quarter of them singletons. The same sample was also studied in work on T cells expressing NK-cell markers. That work states: 5'RACE template switching built TCR beta cDNA with unique molecular identifiers. In five to seven donors, dominant CD3+CD56+NKG2C+ clonotypes ranked among the top 10 CD8+ clonotypes.

This clonotype was obtained from a man aged 50-60 years who received an inactivated influenza vaccine. The sample was CD4+ T cells sorted from PBMCs, taken 11 to 12 days after vaccination. The J gene is TRBJ2-5, the V gene TRBV5-1; 9 bases are shared with TRBD2. CDR3 DNA sequence: TGCGCCAGCAGCTTGGATGGTAGCGGGAGATACCAGTACTTC. Translation: CASSLDGSGRYQYF.